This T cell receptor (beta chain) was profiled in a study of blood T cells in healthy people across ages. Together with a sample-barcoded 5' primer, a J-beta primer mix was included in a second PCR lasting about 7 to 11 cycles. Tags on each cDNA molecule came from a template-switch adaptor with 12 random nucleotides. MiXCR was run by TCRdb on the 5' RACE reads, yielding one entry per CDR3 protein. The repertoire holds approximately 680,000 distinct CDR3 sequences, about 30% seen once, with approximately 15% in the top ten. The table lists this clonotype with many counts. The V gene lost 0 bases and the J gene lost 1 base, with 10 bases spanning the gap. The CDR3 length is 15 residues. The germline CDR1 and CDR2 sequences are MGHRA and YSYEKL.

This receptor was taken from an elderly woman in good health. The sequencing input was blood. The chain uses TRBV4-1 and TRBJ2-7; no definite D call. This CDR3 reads CASSQDEARSYEQYF. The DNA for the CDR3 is TGCGCCAGCAGCCAAGATGAGGCACGATCCTACGAGCAGTACTTC.